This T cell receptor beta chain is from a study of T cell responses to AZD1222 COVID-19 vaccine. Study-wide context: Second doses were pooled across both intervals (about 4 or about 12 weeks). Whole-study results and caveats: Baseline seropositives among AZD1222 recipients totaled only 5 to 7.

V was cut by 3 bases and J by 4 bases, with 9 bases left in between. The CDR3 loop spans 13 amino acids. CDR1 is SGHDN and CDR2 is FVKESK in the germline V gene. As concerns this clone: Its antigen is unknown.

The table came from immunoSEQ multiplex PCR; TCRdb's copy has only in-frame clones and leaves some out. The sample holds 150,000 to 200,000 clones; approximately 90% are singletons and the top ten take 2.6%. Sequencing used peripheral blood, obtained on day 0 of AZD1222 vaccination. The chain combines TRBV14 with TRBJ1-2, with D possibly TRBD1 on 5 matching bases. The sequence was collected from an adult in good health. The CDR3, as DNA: TGTGCCAGCAGCCAGGCGGGGGGCTATGGCTACACCTTC. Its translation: CASSQAGGYGYTF.